A single T cell receptor (beta chain) is shown here with its context. Profiling relied on immunoSEQ multiplex PCR, and the TCRdb table lists in-frame clones only, not all of them. The repertoire holds fewer than 65,000 clones, with approximately 90% as singletons. These data come from a study of T cell changes during pregnancy in multiple sclerosis. There are 15 residues in the CDR3. The V and J ends lost 6 bases and 7 bases, in that order; junction bases with no gene match: 11. The V gene's germline CDR1 is SEHNR and CDR2 FQNEAQ (reference sequence). The sequenced sample was CD4+ T cells from peripheral blood mononuclear cells, obtained after pregnancy. This TCR derives from a female donor with multiple sclerosis, enrolled in a pregnancy study. The chain employs TRBV7-9 and TRBJ1-4, with 7 bases matching TRBD1. DNA of the CDR3: TGTGCCAGCAGTCGTCGACAGGGTTTATTTGAAAAACTGTTTTTT. This sequence encodes CASSRRQGLFEKLFF.